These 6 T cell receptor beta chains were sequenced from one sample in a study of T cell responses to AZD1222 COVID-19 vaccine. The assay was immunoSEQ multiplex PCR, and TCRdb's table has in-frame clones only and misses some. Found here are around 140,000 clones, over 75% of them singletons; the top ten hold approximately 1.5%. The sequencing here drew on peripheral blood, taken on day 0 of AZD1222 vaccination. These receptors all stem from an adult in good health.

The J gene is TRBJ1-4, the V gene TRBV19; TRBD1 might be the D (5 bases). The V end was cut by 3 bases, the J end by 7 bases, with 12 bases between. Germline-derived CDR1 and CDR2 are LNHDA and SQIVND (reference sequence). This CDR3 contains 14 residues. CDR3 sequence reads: CASSMRGLTEKLFF. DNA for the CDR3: TGTGCCAGTAGTATGAGGGGCTTGACTGAAAAACTGTTTTTT. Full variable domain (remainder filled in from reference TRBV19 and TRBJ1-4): DGGITQSPKYLFRKEGQNVTLSCEQNLNHDAMYWYRQDPGQGLRLIYYSQIVNDFQKGDIAEGYSVSREKKESFPLTVTSAQKNPTAFYLCASSMRGLTEKLFFGSGTQLSVL.

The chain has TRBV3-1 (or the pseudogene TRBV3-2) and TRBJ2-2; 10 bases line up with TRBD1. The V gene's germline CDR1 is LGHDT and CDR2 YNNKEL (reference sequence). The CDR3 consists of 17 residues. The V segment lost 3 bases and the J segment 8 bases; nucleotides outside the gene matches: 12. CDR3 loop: CASSQYRDRGLFGELFF. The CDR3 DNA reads TGTGCCAGCAGCCAGTACAGGGACAGGGGTCTGTTTGGGGAGCTGTTTTTT.

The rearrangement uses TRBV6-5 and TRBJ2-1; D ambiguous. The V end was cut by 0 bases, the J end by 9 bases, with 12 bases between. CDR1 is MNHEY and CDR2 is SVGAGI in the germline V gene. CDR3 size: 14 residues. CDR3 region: CASSYSPLGIEQFF. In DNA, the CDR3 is TGTGCCAGCAGTTACTCCCCCTTAGGGATTGAGCAGTTCTTC.

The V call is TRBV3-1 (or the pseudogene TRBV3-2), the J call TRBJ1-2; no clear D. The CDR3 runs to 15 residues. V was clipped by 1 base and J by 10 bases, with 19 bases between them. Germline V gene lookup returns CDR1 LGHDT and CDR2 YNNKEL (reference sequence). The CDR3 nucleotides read TGTGCCAGCAGCCAAGTTTCCGTTACTTTCTTTGTCTACACCTTC. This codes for CASSQVSVTFFVYTF.

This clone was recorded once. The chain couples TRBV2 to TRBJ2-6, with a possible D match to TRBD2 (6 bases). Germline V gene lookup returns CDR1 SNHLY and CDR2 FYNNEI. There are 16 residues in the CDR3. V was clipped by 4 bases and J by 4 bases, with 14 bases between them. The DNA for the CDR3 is TGTGCCAGCAGTGCTAGCGAATGGGCCGGGGCCAACGTCCTGACTTTC. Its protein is CASSASEWAGANVLTF. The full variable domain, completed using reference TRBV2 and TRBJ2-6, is EPEVTQTPSHQVTQMGQEVILRCVPISNHLYFYWYRQILGQKVEFLVSFYNNEISEKSEIFDDQFSVERPDGSNFTLKIRSTKLEDSAMYFCASSASEWAGANVLTFGAGSRLTVL.

The CDR3, as DNA: TGTGCCAGCAGCTTAGTCCGCCGGACTACCCAGCAATACTTC. Translated, it gives CASSLVRRTTQQYF. V and J are TRBV11-3 and TRBJ2-4, with D possibly matching TRBD2 (6 bases). With 1 base removed from V and 16 bases from J, the gap between germline ends came to 20 bases. This CDR3 has 14 residues. Germline CDR1 reads SGHNT; CDR2 reads YENEEA.